The source of this T cell receptor (beta chain) is a study of response to subunit inactivated influenza vaccine. There are many counts of this clonotype. Its target is not known. The study, taken as a whole, reports: The authors suggested that few new T cells are recruited per seasonal influenza vaccination.

TCRdb redid the calling of the RT-PCR reads with MiXCR, one entry per CDR3 protein. The data contain 500,000 or so distinct CDR3 sequences, 16% of them singletons. The origin of this receptor is a man between 50 and 69 years old who received an inactivated influenza vaccine. This material consisted of CD4+ T cells sorted from PBMCs, taken roughly 24 months after vaccination.

CDR3: CASSAGTDTQYF. The CDR3 DNA reads as TGTGCCAGCAGCGCGGGCACAGATACGCAGTATTTT. The chain has TRBV9 and TRBJ2-3; D gene ambiguous. The germline gives CDR1 SGDLS, CDR2 YYNGEE. V lost 3 bases and J lost 1, with 3 bases in between. The CDR3 is made up of 12 amino acids.